These T cell receptor beta chains were read from a single sample in a study of blood T cell repertoires in COVID-19. TCRdb's copy holds only in-frame clones and misses some; the assay was immunoSEQ multiplex PCR. The sample has around 100,000 clones; 85% to 90% are singletons. Sequenced input: peripheral blood. The receptors originated from a human donor in a cohort sampled during active COVID-19. Each CDR3 is given with its conserved first and last residue. The D gene is left open where the match is weak. A clone size is listed for some rows: how often the clone was seen (once, few, many), or a class if it is expanded.

clone size: NA
J gene: TRBJ2-7
D gene: NA
V gene: TRBV5-8
CDR3 protein: CASSFSGYEQYF
CDR3 DNA: TGTGCCAGCAGCTTTAGCGGCTACGAGCAGTACTTC

clone size: NA
J gene: TRBJ2-3
D gene: NA
V gene: TRBV6-5
CDR3 protein: CASSPRRGDTQYF
CDR3 DNA: TGTGCCAGCAGTCCGCGCCGGGGGGATACGCAGTATTTT

clone size: few
J gene: TRBJ1-6
D gene: NA
V gene: TRBV10-3
CDR3 protein: CAIRSTGLNSPLHF
CDR3 DNA: TGTGCCATCAGATCAACAGGCCTGAATTCACCCCTCCACTTT

clone size: NA
J gene: TRBJ2-3
D gene: NA
V gene: TRBV27
CDR3 protein: CASSLVLGVDTQYF
CDR3 DNA: TGTGCCAGCAGTTTAGTGCTGGGAGTAGATACGCAGTATTTT

clone size: NA
J gene: TRBJ1-2
D gene: TRBD1
V gene: TRBV5-4
CDR3 protein: CASSGTDLSGYTF
CDR3 DNA: TGTGCCAGCAGCGGGACAGATCTGTCCGGCTACACCTTC

clone size: NA
J gene: TRBJ1-5
D gene: TRBD1
V gene: TRBV6-5
CDR3 protein: CASRMTGRRNQPQHF
CDR3 DNA: TGTGCCAGCAGAATGACAGGGCGACGAAATCAGCCCCAGCATTTT

clone size: NA
J gene: TRBJ2-7
D gene: NA
V gene: TRBV6-2/TRBV6-3
CDR3 protein: CASSPSVPTYEQYF
CDR3 DNA: TGTGCCAGCAGCCCATCGGTACCAACCTACGAGCAGTACTTC

clone size: NA
J gene: TRBJ1-5
D gene: NA
V gene: TRBV19
CDR3 protein: CASSIAPQIEGSQPQHF
CDR3 DNA: TGTGCCAGTAGTATTGCTCCTCAAATTGAGGGCAGTCAGCCCCAGCATTTT

clone size: NA
J gene: TRBJ1-6
D gene: TRBD1
V gene: TRBV11-2
CDR3 protein: CASSLGRTGHSPLHF
CDR3 DNA: TGTGCCAGCAGCTTAGGACGGACAGGGCATTCACCCCTCCACTTT

clone size: NA
J gene: TRBJ2-7
D gene: NA
V gene: TRBV10-1
CDR3 protein: CASSESPRAPSYEQYF
CDR3 DNA: TGCGCCAGCAGTGAGTCTCCGCGGGCGCCCTCCTACGAGCAGTACTTC

clone size: NA
J gene: TRBJ1-2
D gene: TRBD1
V gene: TRBV20-1
CDR3 protein: CSASSGTGGGYTF
CDR3 DNA: TGCAGTGCTAGTTCAGGAACAGGGGGTGGCTACACCTTC

clone size: few
J gene: TRBJ2-1
D gene: TRBD2
V gene: TRBV7-9
CDR3 protein: CASSQGTSGNSYNEQFF
CDR3 DNA: TGTGCCAGCAGCCAAGGGACTAGCGGGAACTCCTACAATGAGCAGTTCTTC

clone size: NA
J gene: TRBJ1-5
D gene: TRBD1
V gene: TRBV5-8
CDR3 protein: CASTNDRGGEQPQHF
CDR3 DNA: TGTGCCAGCACTAACGACAGGGGCGGCGAGCAGCCCCAGCATTTT

clone size: NA
J gene: TRBJ2-5
D gene: TRBD2
V gene: TRBV5-1
CDR3 protein: CASSLEGTSGQETQYF
CDR3 DNA: TGCGCCAGCAGCTTGGAGGGGACTAGCGGCCAAGAGACCCAGTACTTC

clone size: NA
J gene: TRBJ2-1
D gene: NA
V gene: TRBV19
CDR3 protein: CASSRGVSGPEQFF
CDR3 DNA: TGTGCCAGTAGTAGGGGAGTCTCTGGGCCTGAGCAGTTCTTC

clone size: NA
J gene: TRBJ1-4
D gene: NA
V gene: TRBV3-1/TRBV3-2
CDR3 protein: CASSYNEKLFF
CDR3 DNA: TGTGCCAGCAGCTATAATGAAAAACTGTTTTTT

clone size: NA
J gene: TRBJ2-1
D gene: TRBD2
V gene: TRBV18
CDR3 protein: CASSPPGTSGRYNEQFF
CDR3 DNA: TGTGCCAGCTCACCACCGGGGACTAGCGGAAGGTACAATGAGCAGTTCTTC

clone size: NA
J gene: TRBJ2-1
D gene: NA
V gene: TRBV11-2
CDR3 protein: CASSLENLIARERFF
CDR3 DNA: TGTGCCAGCAGCTTAGAAAACCTGATCGCTCGGGAGCGTTTCTTC

clone size: NA
J gene: TRBJ1-1
D gene: NA
V gene: TRBV6-5
CDR3 protein: CASSPGQRNTEAFF
CDR3 DNA: TGTGCCAGCAGCCCAGGACAACGGAACACTGAAGCTTTCTTT

clone size: NA
J gene: TRBJ2-1
D gene: TRBD2
V gene: TRBV7-8
CDR3 protein: CASSLGVSGDHEQFF
CDR3 DNA: TGTGCCAGCAGCTTAGGGGTAAGCGGGGATCATGAGCAGTTCTTC

clone size: NA
J gene: TRBJ2-1
D gene: TRBD2
V gene: TRBV25-1
CDR3 protein: CASSASGREYNEQFF
CDR3 DNA: TGTGCCAGCAGTGCTAGCGGGAGGGAGTACAATGAGCAGTTCTTC

clone size: NA
J gene: TRBJ2-2
D gene: TRBD2
V gene: TRBV6-5
CDR3 protein: CASMRGTSLVGELFF
CDR3 DNA: TGTGCCAGCATGAGGGGGACTAGCTTAGTCGGGGAGCTGTTTTTT

clone size: once
J gene: TRBJ1-3
D gene: NA
V gene: TRBV7-9
CDR3 protein: CASTARGGRTGNTIYF
CDR3 DNA: TGTGCCAGCACCGCTCGGGGGGGCCGTACTGGAAACACCATATATTTT